This T cell receptor (beta chain) was sequenced in a study of beta chain features in type 1 diabetes. General study points: More deletions and fewer insertions at VDJ junctions were seen in type 1 diabetes patients. All four CD4+ subsets from Type 1 diabetes patients carried moderately but significantly shorter TCRB CDR3s.

The authors reverse transcribed all of the isolated RNA, so sequencing captured expressed TCRB transcripts. Reads from naive, central memory and regulatory T cell samples averaged about 3.57 million. The table came from immunoSEQ multiplex PCR; TCRdb's copy has only in-frame clones and leaves some out. The table records about 400,000 clones, roughly 12% of them present only once. V lost 4 bases and J 0 bases, leaving 6 bases between the germline ends. There are 12 residues in the CDR3. Germline values: CDR1 SQVTM, CDR2 ANQGSEA. Averaging approximately 110 mL, one heparinised blood draw came from each individual donor. Purity (above 95%) was reached by all sorted populations. Notes on this clone: What it recognizes is unknown.

The TCR sequence derives from a woman aged 18-30 years with type 1 diabetes. The chain couples TRBV29-1 to TRBJ1-1; no clear D gene. Material for sequencing was naive CD4+ T cells from blood. DNA for the CDR3: TGCAGCGTTGGAGGGATGAACACTGAAGCTTTCTTT. Its protein is CSVGGMNTEAFF. Supplemented by reference TRBV29-1 and TRBJ1-1, the full variable domain reads SAVISQKPSRDICQRGTSLTIQCQVDSQVTMMFWYRQQPGQSLTLIATANQGSEATYESGFVIDKFPISRPNLTFSTLTVSNMSPEDSSIYLCSVGGMNTEAFFGQGTRLTVV.